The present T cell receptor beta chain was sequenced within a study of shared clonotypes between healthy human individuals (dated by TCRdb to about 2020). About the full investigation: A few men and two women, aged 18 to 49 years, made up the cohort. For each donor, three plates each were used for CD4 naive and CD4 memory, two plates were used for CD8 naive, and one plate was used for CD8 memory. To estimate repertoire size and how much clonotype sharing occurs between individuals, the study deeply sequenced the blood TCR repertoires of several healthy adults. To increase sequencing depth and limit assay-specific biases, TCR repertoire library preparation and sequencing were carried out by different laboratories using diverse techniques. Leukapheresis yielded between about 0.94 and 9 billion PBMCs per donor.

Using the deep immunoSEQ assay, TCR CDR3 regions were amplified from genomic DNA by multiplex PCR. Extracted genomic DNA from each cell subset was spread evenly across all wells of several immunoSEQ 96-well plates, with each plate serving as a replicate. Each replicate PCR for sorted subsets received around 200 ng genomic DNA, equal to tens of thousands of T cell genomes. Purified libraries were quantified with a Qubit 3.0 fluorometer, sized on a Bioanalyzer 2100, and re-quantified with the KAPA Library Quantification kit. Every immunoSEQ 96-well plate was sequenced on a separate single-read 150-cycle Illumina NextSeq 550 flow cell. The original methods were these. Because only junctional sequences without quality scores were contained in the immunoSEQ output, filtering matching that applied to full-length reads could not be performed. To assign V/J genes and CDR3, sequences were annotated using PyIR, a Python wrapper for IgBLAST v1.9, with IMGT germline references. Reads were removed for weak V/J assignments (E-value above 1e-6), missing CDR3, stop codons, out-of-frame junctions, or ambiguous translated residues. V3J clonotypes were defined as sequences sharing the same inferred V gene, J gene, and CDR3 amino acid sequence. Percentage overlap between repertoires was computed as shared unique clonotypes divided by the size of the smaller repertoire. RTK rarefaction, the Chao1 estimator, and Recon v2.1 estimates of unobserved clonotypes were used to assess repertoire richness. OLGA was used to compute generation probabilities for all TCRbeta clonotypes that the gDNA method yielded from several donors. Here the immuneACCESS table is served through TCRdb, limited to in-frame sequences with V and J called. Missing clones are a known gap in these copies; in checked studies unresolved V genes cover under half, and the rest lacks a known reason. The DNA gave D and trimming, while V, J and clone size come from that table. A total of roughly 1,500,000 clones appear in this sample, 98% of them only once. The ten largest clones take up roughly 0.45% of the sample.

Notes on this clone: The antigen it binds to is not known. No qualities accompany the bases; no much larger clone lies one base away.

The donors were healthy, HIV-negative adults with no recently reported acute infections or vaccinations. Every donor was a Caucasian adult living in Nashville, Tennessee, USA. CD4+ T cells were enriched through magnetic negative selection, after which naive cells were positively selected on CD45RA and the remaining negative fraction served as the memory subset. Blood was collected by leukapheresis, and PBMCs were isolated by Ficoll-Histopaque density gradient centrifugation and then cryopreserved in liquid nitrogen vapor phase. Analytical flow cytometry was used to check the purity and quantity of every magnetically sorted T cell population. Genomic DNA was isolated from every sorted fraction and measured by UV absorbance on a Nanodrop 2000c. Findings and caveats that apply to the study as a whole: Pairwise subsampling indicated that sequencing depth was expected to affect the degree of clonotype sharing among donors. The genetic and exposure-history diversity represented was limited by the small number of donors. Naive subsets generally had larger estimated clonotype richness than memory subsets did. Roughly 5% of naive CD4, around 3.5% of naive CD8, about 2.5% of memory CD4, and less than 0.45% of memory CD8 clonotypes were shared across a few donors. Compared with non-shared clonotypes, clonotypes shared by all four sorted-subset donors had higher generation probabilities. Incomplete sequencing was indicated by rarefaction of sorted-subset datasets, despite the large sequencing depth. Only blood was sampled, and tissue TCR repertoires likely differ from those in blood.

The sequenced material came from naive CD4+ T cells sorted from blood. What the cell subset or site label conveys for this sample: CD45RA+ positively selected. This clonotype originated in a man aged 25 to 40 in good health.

The bases read TGCGCCAGCAGTGCGGCAGCGCTAGCGCCTAGCACAGATACGCAGTATTTT. Its translation is CASSAAALAPSTDTQYF. The rearranged chain carries TRBV5-1 and TRBJ2-3, and the D gene may be TRBD2, 6 bases matching. CDR1 and CDR2, looked up from the germline V gene, are SGHRS and YFSETQ. Measured from the cysteine to the phenylalanine, the CDR3 is 17 residues long. The retained sequence is limited to the CDR3, 51 bases, with the frame set at the first base. V sheds 5 bases and J sheds 0 bases, leaving 19 bases between their ends.